The clone carrying this T cell receptor beta chain occurred many times. Its cognate antigen is unknown. This sample was included in a study of beta chain features in type 1 diabetes. Study-level findings and limits: Within patients, naive, central memory and Treg TCRB repertoires seemed more similar than within healthy donors.

Reverse transcribing all isolated RNA meant expressed TCRB transcripts were sequenced. Data came from immunoSEQ multiplex PCR; TCRdb stores just in-frame clones and leaves some out. Of 140,000 or so clones detected, 8% to 13% appear once; the ten largest clones hold approximately 1.3%. The ends lost 5 bases at V and 8 bases at J; junction bases unmatched: 8. Germline lookup yields CDR1 SGHTA and CDR2 FQGTGA. This CDR3 is 15 amino acids long. The sample was naive CD4+ T cells from blood. J is TRBJ2-1 and V is TRBV7-3; 11 positions agree with TRBD2. The receptor was isolated from a man aged 18-30 years in good health. CDR3 sequence: CASSTGTSGWDEQFF. CDR3 bases: TGTGCCAGCAGCACCGGGACTAGCGGTTGGGATGAGCAGTTCTTC.